This T cell receptor beta chain was captured in a study of cytomegalovirus exposure and HLA in healthy donors. Overall study results and limits: Sequencing depth across donors, presence/absence analyses assumed, was roughly uniform. In a later analysis, approximately 18,000 TCR beta sequences were associated with HLA alleles at 0.05 false discovery rate. A prior analysis recorded that most TCR beta V segments were productive about 90% or about 30% of the time.

The primer mix had 60 Vbeta and 13 Jbeta primers. Source study methods: Tens of millions of unique TCR beta chains, about 11 million of them shared, were counted by a later analysis. Assay used: immunoSEQ multiplex PCR; TCRdb lists only in-frame clones, some missing. For V, J and clone size, that table is used; D and trimming come from the DNA. The sample table includes 150,000 or so clones. The length of the CDR3 is 15 residues. J lost 2 bases, V lost 5 bases, and 5 bases had no gene match. The germline CDR1 and CDR2 sequences are SEHNR and FQNEAQ (reference sequence). On this clone: Its antigen is currently unknown.

The TCR sequence derives from a woman younger than 35 in good health and CMV-seronegative. The V and J genes are TRBV7-9 and TRBJ2-7; 11 nucleotides line up with TRBD2. Sequenced sample: PBMCs. The CDR3 coding sequence is TGTGCCAGCAGCCTTAGCGGGAGGGCCCCCTACGAGCAGTACTTC. This gives the protein CASSLSGRAPYEQYF.